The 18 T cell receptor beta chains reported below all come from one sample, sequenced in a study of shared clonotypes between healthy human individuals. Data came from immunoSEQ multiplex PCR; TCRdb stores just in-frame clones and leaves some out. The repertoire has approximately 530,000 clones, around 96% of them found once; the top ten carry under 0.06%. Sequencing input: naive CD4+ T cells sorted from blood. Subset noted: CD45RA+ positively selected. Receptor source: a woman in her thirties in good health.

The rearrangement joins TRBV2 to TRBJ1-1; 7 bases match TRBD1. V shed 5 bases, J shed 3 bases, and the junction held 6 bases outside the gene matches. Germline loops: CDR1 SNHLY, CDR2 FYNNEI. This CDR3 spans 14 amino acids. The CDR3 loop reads CASSTPGQYTEAFF. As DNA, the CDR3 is TGTGCCAGCAGTACACCGGGACAGTACACTGAAGCTTTCTTT. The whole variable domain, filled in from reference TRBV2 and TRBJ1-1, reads EPEVTQTPSHQVTQMGQEVILRCVPISNHLYFYWYRQILGQKVEFLVSFYNNEISEKSEIFDDQFSVERPDGSNFTLKIRSTKLEDSAMYFCASSTPGQYTEAFFGQGTRLTVV.

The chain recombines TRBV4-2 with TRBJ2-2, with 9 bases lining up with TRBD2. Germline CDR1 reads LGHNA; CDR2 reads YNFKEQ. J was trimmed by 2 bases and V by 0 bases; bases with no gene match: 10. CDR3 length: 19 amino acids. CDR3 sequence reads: CASSQETGGRARNTGELFF. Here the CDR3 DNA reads TGTGCCAGCAGCCAAGAAACAGGCGGGAGGGCCCGAAACACCGGGGAGCTGTTTTTT.

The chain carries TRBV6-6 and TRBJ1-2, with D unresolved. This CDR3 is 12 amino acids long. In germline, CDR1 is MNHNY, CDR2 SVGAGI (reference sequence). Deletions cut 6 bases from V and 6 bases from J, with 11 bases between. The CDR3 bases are TGTGCCAGCAGAGCAACACCGAATGGCTACACCTTC. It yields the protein CASRATPNGYTF.

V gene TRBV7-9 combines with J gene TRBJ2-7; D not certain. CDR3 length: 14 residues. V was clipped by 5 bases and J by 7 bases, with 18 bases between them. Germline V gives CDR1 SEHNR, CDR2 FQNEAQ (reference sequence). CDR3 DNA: TGTGCCAGCAGCCTAACCCACGGAGCTACGGAGCAGTACTTC. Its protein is CASSLTHGATEQYF.

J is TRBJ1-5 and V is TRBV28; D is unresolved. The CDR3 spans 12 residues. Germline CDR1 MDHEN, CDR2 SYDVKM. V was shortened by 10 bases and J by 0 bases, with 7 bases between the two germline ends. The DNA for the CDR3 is TGTGCCATACAAGTTAGCAATCAGCCCCAGCATTTT. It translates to CAIQVSNQPQHF.

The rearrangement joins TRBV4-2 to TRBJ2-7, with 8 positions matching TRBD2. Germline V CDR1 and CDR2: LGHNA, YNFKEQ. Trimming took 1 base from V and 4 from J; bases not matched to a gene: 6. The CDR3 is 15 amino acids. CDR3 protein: CASSQGLAGTYEQYF. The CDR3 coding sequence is TGTGCCAGCAGCCAAGGGCTAGCGGGTACTTACGAGCAGTACTTC.

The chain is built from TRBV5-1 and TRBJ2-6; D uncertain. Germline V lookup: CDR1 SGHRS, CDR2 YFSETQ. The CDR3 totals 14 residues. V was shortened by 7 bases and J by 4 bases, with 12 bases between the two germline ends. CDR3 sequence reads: CASSQESGANVLTF. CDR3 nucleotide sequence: TGCGCCAGCTCGCAGGAGTCCGGGGCCAACGTCCTGACTTTC.

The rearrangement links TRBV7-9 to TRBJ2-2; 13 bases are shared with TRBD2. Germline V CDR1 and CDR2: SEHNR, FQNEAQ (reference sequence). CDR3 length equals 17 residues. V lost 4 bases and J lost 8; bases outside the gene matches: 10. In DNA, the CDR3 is TGTGCCAGCAGCTCCTCGGGACTAGCGGGAAGAGCTGGGGAGCTGTTTTTT. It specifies CASSSSGLAGRAGELFF.

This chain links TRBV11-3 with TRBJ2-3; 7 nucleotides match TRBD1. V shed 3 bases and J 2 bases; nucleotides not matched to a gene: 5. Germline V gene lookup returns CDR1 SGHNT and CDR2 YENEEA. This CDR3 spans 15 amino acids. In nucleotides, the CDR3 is TGTGCCAGCAGCTTTAGACAGGGAGACACAGATACGCAGTATTTT. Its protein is CASSFRQGDTDTQYF.

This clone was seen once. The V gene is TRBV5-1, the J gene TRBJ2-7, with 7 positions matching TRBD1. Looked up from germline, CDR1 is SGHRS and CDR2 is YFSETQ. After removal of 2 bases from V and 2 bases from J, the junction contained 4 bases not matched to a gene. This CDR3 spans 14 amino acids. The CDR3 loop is CASSFGDSTYEQYF. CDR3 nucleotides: TGCGCCAGCAGCTTCGGGGACAGTACCTACGAGCAGTACTTC.

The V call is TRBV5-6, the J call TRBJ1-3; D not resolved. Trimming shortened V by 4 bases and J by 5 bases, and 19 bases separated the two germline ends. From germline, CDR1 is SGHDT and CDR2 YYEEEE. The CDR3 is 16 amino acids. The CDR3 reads CASSPVTLSGRNTIYF. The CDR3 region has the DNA TGTGCCAGCAGCCCCGTGACCCTCTCGGGGAGAAACACCATATATTTT.

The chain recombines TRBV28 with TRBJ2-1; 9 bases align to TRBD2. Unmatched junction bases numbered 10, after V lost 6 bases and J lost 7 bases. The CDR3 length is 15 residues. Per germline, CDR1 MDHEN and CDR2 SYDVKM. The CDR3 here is CASSAPPGLANEQFF. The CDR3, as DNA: TGTGCCAGCAGCGCCCCCCCGGGACTAGCTAATGAGCAGTTCTTC.

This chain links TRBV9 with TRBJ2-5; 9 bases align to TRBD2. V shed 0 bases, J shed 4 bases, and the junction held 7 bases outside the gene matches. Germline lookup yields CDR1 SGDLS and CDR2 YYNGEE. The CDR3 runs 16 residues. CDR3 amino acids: CASSVGVAGVGETQYF. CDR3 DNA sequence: TGTGCCAGCAGCGTAGGGGTAGCGGGAGTTGGAGAGACCCAGTACTTC.

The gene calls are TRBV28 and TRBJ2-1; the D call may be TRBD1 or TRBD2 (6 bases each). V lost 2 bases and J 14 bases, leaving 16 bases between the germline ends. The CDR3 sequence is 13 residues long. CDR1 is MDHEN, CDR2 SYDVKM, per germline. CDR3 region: CASSLGGLLREFF. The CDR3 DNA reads TGTGCCAGCAGTTTAGGGGGGCTTCTGCGAGAGTTCTTC.

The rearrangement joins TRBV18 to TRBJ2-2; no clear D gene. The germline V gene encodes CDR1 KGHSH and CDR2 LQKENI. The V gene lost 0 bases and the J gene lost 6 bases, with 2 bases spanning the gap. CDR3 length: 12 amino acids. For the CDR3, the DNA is TGTGCCAGCTCACCACCGTCCGGGGAGCTGTTTTTT. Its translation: CASSPPSGELFF.

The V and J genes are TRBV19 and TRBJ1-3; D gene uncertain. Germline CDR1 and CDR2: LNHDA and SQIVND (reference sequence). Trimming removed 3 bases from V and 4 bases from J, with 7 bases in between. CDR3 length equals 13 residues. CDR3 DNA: TGTGCCAGTAGTATGCAGTCCGGAAACACCATATATTTT. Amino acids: CASSMQSGNTIYF. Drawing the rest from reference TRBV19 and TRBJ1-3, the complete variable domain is DGGITQSPKYLFRKEGQNVTLSCEQNLNHDAMYWYRQDPGQGLRLIYYSQIVNDFQKGDIAEGYSVSREKKESFPLTVTSAQKNPTAFYLCASSMQSGNTIYFGEGSWLTVV.

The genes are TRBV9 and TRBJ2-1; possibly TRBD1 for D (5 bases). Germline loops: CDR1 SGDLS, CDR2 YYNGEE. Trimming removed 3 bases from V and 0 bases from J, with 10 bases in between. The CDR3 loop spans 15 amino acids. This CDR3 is CASSASQGSYNEQFF. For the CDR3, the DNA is TGTGCCAGCAGCGCCTCCCAGGGCTCCTACAATGAGCAGTTCTTC.

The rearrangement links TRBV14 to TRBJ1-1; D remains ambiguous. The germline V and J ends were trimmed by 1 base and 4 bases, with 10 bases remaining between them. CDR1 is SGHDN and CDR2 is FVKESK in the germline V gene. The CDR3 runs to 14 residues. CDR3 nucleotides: TGTGCCAGCAGCCAAGTATCGGGGATCACTGAAGCTTTCTTT. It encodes CASSQVSGITEAFF.